This is a list of T cell receptor beta chains from one sample in a study of blood T cell repertoires in COVID-19. TCRdb keeps only in-frame clones here, not all; method: immunoSEQ multiplex PCR. The sample has about 210,000 clones, 65% to 90% seen once. Material for sequencing was peripheral blood. The receptors shown here come from a man aged 35 to 55 who had recovered from COVID-19. Each CDR3 is given with its conserved first and last residue. The D gene is left open where the match is weak. Size is stated for part of the rows, as once, few or many counts, or as a class when the clone is expanded.

v_call	d_call	clone_size	j_call	cdr3_nt	cdr3_aa
TRBV11-2	-	-	TRBJ2-7	TGTGCCAGCAGCCGACTACCTGGGGGGAGTTCCTACGAGCAGTACTTC	CASSRLPGGSSYEQYF
TRBV20-1	-	-	TRBJ2-5	TGCAGTGCTAGAGCCGGAGAGACCCAGTACTTC	CSARAGETQYF
TRBV20-1	TRBD1	-	TRBJ1-5	TGCAGTGCTAGTCTTGCGGGACAGAGCAATCAGCCCCAGCATTTT	CSASLAGQSNQPQHF
TRBV23-1	-	-	TRBJ2-2	TGCGCCAGCAGTCACCCGGGCGGGGAGCTGTTTTTT	CASSHPGGELFF
TRBV25-1	-	few	TRBJ2-7	TGTGCCAGCCGGCAGGGCGAGCAGTACTTC	CASRQGEQYF
TRBV27	TRBD1	once	TRBJ2-7	TGTGCCAGCAGTTCCCTCCGGGACAGGAGAACTTACGAGCAGTACTTC	CASSSLRDRRTYEQYF
TRBV6-5	-	-	TRBJ2-1	TGTGCCAGCAGTAAATACAGCCATGAGCAGTTCTTC	CASSKYSHEQFF
TRBV30	-	-	TRBJ1-1	TGTGCCGGACGGCGAAGCGTGGAGGGCGCGGCTTTCTTT	CAGRRSVEGAAFF
TRBV4-3	-	-	TRBJ2-2	TGCGCCAGCAGCCAAGATGGTGGAGGGTCCGGGGAGCTGTTTTTT	CASSQDGGGSGELFF
TRBV5-6	-	-	TRBJ1-2	TGTGCCAGCAGCTTGGGGACCTCCGGTTGGGAGACCTTC	CASSLGTSGWETF
TRBV5-1	TRBD2	-	TRBJ2-1	TGCGCCAGCAGCTCCCTGAGCGGGAGGGACAATGAGCAGTTCTTC	CASSSLSGRDNEQFF
TRBV5-1	TRBD1	once	TRBJ1-4	TGCGCCAGCAGCTTAGGCATGACAGGGTCTAAGGAAAAACTGTTTTTT	CASSLGMTGSKEKLFF
TRBV20-1	TRBD2	-	TRBJ2-3	TGCAGTGCTAGTGGGGGGGAAGGCAGGGCCACAGATACGCAGTATTTT	CSASGGEGRATDTQYF
TRBV19	TRBD1	-	TRBJ1-2	TGTGCCAGTAGCCAACAGGGGAGCTATGGCTACACCTTC	CASSQQGSYGYTF
TRBV3-1/TRBV3-2	TRBD2	-	TRBJ2-4	TGTGCCAGCAGCCATAGCGGGAGGGGTAAAAACATTCAGTACTTC	CASSHSGRGKNIQYF
TRBV7-9	TRBD1	-	TRBJ1-1	TGTGCCAGCAACAGGGGCCTTAACACTGAAGCTTTCTTT	CASNRGLNTEAFF
TRBV30	TRBD2	-	TRBJ2-3	TGTGCCTGGAGTGTCGGCGGGGGGGCCGGGAATACGCAGTATTTT	CAWSVGGGAGNTQYF
TRBV11-2	-	-	TRBJ2-5	TGTGCCAGCAGCCGGGACTACCAAGAGACCCAGTACTTC	CASSRDYQETQYF
TRBV9	-	once	TRBJ2-2	TGTGCCAGCAGCGTCCAAACCGGGGATGCCTACTTCACCGGGGAGCTGTTTTTT	CASSVQTGDAYFTGELFF
TRBV12-3/TRBV12-4	-	once	TRBJ1-2	TGTGCCAGCAGTTTAGGAAGGGGGAGTCCCACCTTC	CASSLGRGSPTF
TRBV27	TRBD1	-	TRBJ1-1	TGTGCCAGCAGTCCATATTGGACAGGGGACACTGAAGCTTTCTTT	CASSPYWTGDTEAFF
TRBV29-1	-	once	TRBJ2-3	TGCAGCGTTGTTACGGGGGGCACAGATACGCAGTATTTT	CSVVTGGTDTQYF
TRBV29-1	TRBD1	-	TRBJ2-1	TGCAGCGTTGGCCCGGGACAGACCCTAAGTGAGCAGTTCTTC	CSVGPGQTLSEQFF
TRBV19	TRBD1	once	TRBJ2-6	TGTGCCAGTAGTGCCCCCCTTGCCGGGACAGGGGGCTCTGGGGCCAACGTCCTGACTTTC	CASSAPLAGTGGSGANVLTF
TRBV18	-	-	TRBJ2-5	TGTGCCAGCTCACCACTCCAGCGTGAGACCCAGTACTTC	CASSPLQRETQYF
TRBV5-1	-	-	TRBJ2-7	TGCGCCAGCAGCTTGGGAGGAGGTAGCAGCGTTTACGAGCAGTACTTC	CASSLGGGSSVYEQYF
TRBV27	-	-	TRBJ2-3	TGTGCCAGCAGTGAGGACAGCCGCACAGATACGCAGTATTTT	CASSEDSRTDTQYF
TRBV5-4	-	-	TRBJ2-7	TGTGCCAGCAGCTGGGCAGGGGACGAGCAGTACTTC	CASSWAGDEQYF
TRBV19	TRBD2	-	TRBJ2-7	TGTGCCAGTACCAGCGGGGCCTACGAGCAGTACTTC	CASTSGAYEQYF
TRBV6-5	-	-	TRBJ2-1	TGTGCCAGCAGTTTCGGACTGGAAAACGTTGAGCAGTTCTTC	CASSFGLENVEQFF
TRBV10-3	TRBD1	once	TRBJ1-5	TGTGCCATCAGTGACCCCGGACAGGGGGGTCAGCCCCAGCATTTT	CAISDPGQGGQPQHF
TRBV6-6	TRBD1	-	TRBJ1-5	TGTGCCAGCAGTAGAACAGGGGCAGTCAATCAGCCCCAGCATTTT	CASSRTGAVNQPQHF
TRBV9	TRBD2	-	TRBJ2-1	TGTGCCAGCACTAGCGGGGGGGCCAATGAGCAGTTCTTC	CASTSGGANEQFF
TRBV27	TRBD1	once	TRBJ1-2	TGTGCCAGCAGTGACTCAGGGGGCGACTATGGCTACACCTTC	CASSDSGGDYGYTF
TRBV5-5	TRBD1	once	TRBJ1-6	TGTGCCAGCAGCCTTTCCGGGACAGGTTACTCCTATAATTCACCCCTCCACTTT	CASSLSGTGYSYNSPLHF
TRBV12-3/TRBV12-4	-	few	TRBJ2-1	TGTGCCAGCACGCGCATGAACAATGAGCAGTTCTTC	CASTRMNNEQFF
TRBV5-4	-	-	TRBJ1-6	TGTGCCAGCAGCAACGGAGCGGGGAATTCACCCCTCCACTTT	CASSNGAGNSPLHF
TRBV6-5	-	-	TRBJ2-1	TGTGCCAGCAGTTACCCCGGGACTAATGAGCAGTTCTTC	CASSYPGTNEQFF
TRBV10-2	TRBD1	-	TRBJ2-1	TGCGCCAGCAGTGTACAGGGGGCTCACTACAATGAGCAGTTCTTC	CASSVQGAHYNEQFF
TRBV30	TRBD1	-	TRBJ1-2	TGTGCCGGACGCGGGACAGGGGACTATGGCTACACCTTC	CAGRGTGDYGYTF
TRBV30	-	once	TRBJ2-5	TGTGCCTGGAGCACAGGGCAAGAGACCCAGTACTTC	CAWSTGQETQYF
TRBV7-9	TRBD2	few	TRBJ2-2	TGTGCCAGCATCCCTCCGGGACTAGCGGGACGGACCGGGGAGCTGTTTTTT	CASIPPGLAGRTGELFF
TRBV7-9	TRBD2	-	TRBJ2-3	TGTGCCAGCAGCCTGGCGGGGGGGGCGCAAGATACGCAGTATTTT	CASSLAGGAQDTQYF
TRBV6-2/TRBV6-3	-	-	TRBJ1-1	TGTGCCAGCAGTTTTGACATGATGAACACTGAAGCTTTCTTT	CASSFDMMNTEAFF
TRBV19	-	-	TRBJ1-5	TGTGCCAGTAGTATAGTCCCGGGGGGCAATCAGCCCCAGCATTTT	CASSIVPGGNQPQHF
TRBV7-6	TRBD2	-	TRBJ2-2	TGTGCCAGCAGCTCACTAGCGGGGGGGCTTGCCGGGGAGCTGTTTTTT	CASSSLAGGLAGELFF
TRBV5-4	-	-	TRBJ1-2	TGTGCCAGCAGCCCCCAGGGGCCGAGATACTATGGCTACACCTTC	CASSPQGPRYYGYTF
TRBV5-4	-	-	TRBJ2-3	TGTGCCAGCAGAAAAACTAGTTCAGATACGCAGTATTTT	CASRKTSSDTQYF
TRBV5-1	TRBD2	-	TRBJ2-5	TGCGCCAGCAGCCAAGGACTAGCGGGGGGAGAGACCCAGTACTTC	CASSQGLAGGETQYF
TRBV30	TRBD2	-	TRBJ2-7	TGTGCCTGGAGGGATCTAGCGGTGCAGTACTTC	CAWRDLAVQYF
TRBV2	-	-	TRBJ2-5	TGTGCCAGCATCCGGGGACTTCAAGAGACCCAGTACTTC	CASIRGLQETQYF
TRBV6-2/TRBV6-3	TRBD1	-	TRBJ2-4	TGTGCCAGCAGTCGCCGACAGGGGAAAAACATTCAGTACTTC	CASSRRQGKNIQYF